This T cell receptor (beta chain) was recorded in a study of blood T cells in healthy people across ages. Whole-study findings and limits: Across samples, TCR beta diversity tracked strongly with naive T cell percentage.

About this clonotype: The antigen remains unidentified.

Sample-barcoded 5' priming and a J-beta primer mix drove a second PCR of roughly 6 to 12 cycles. TCRdb independently ran MiXCR on the 5' RACE reads; one entry per CDR3 protein. The sample has roughly 790,000 distinct CDR3 sequences, 40% to 45% seen once. This CDR3 comprises 15 residues. Germline CDR1 SEHNR, CDR2 FQNEAQ (reference sequence). Trimming shortened V by 1 base and J by 8 bases, and 17 bases separated the two germline ends. This sequence originates from an older woman in good health. Sequenced input: blood. The chain combines TRBV7-9 with TRBJ1-2; D gene unclear. The CDR3: CASSLGMEGSEGYTF. DNA for the CDR3: TGTGCCAGCAGCTTAGGAATGGAGGGAAGCGAGGGCTACACCTTC.